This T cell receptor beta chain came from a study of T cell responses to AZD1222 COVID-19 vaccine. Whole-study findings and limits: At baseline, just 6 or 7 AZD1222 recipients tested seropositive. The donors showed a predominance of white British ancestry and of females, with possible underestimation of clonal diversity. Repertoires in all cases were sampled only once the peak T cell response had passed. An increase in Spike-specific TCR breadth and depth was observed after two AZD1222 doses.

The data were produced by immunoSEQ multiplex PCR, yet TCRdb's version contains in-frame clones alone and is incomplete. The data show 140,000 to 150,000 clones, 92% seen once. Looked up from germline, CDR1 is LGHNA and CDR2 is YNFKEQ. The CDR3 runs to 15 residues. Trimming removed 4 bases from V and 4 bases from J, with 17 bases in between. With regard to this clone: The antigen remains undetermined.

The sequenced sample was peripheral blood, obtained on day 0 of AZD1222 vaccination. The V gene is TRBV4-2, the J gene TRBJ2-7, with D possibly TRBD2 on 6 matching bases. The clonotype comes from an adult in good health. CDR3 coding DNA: TGTGCCAGCAGCCCGCCAGGGAGGACCTTTTACGAGCAGTACTTC. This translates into CASSPPGRTFYEQYF.